The entry below gives a single T cell receptor beta chain sequence along with its context. The protocol was immunoSEQ multiplex PCR, while the TCRdb copy is restricted to in-frame clones and leaves out a portion. The data contain more than 55,000 clones, around nine tenths of them seen just once; the ten biggest clones take up approximately 1%. Germline CDR1 is LGHNA and CDR2 is YNFKEQ. V was trimmed by 1 base and J by 1 base, leaving 11 bases between them. The CDR3 loop spans 16 amino acids. This specimen comes from a study of T cell changes during pregnancy in multiple sclerosis. This chain connects TRBV4-2 to TRBJ2-1; D is undetermined. The sequence derives from a female donor with multiple sclerosis, enrolled in a pregnancy study. Sequenced material: peripheral blood, taken in the third trimester of pregnancy. Here the CDR3 reads CASSQVSAASYNEQFF. Written as DNA, the CDR3 is TGTGCCAGCAGCCAAGTGAGCGCGGCATCCTACAATGAGCAGTTCTTC.